One T cell receptor (beta chain) is described in this entry. The CDR3 is 18 residues long. The germline CDR1 and CDR2 sequences are SGHTA and FQGNSA. Trimming removed 1 base from V and 1 base from J; junction bases left unmatched: 8. The source of the sample is a study of blood T cell repertoires in COVID-19. Study information: Acute-phase and convalescent COVID-19 samples originated in the United States, Italy and Spain. From T cells, B-cell-depleted T cells, or PBMCs came the material, which was cDNA or gDNA.

Study processing details: Estimation of nucleated cell counts was performed using reference gene primer amplification. TCRdb keeps only in-frame clones here, not all; method: immunoSEQ multiplex PCR. The V and J calls and the clone size are those of that table, but D and trimming were determined from the DNA. The data contain roughly 200,000 clones, about 86% of them singletons. The sequenced sample consisted of peripheral blood. This chain links TRBV7-2 with TRBJ2-2, with 8 bases fitting TRBD2. The TCR sequence derives from a woman between 18 and 29 years old who had recovered from COVID-19. CDR3 in DNA: TGTGCCAGCAGCTTAGACGGTAGCGGGGAACTGAACACCGGGGAGCTGTTTTTT. Its translation is CASSLDGSGELNTGELFF.